This T cell receptor (beta chain) emerged from a study of early T cells in non-severe SARS-CoV-2 infection. Study context: Unsorted whole-blood RNA was sequenced in bulk, leaving chains unpaired. General observations from the study: Private and CD4 specificities were missed by VDJdb matching, which favored anti-spike CD8 responses.

Unique molecular identifiers tagged individual cDNA molecules. TCRdb passed the 5' RACE reads through MiXCR, listing each CDR3 protein once. The table has approximately 41,000 distinct CDR3 sequences, about 4.5% seen once; the top ten hold 15% to 20%. Trimming took off 2 bases at V and 5 bases at J, with 13 bases between the two ends. The CDR3 is made up of 15 amino acids. This clonotype was counted many times. Its specificity is unknown. The receptor was isolated from an adult who was a healthcare worker with PCR-confirmed SARS-CoV-2 infection or an uninfected control (not recorded which). The chain joins TRBV12-3 or TRBV12-4 to TRBJ1-5, with D possibly matching TRBD1 (6 bases). Sequencing input: whole blood. CDR3 region: CASSLNDRSYQPQHF. The CDR3 coding sequence is TGTGCCAGCAGTTTAAATGACAGGTCCTATCAGCCCCAGCATTTT.